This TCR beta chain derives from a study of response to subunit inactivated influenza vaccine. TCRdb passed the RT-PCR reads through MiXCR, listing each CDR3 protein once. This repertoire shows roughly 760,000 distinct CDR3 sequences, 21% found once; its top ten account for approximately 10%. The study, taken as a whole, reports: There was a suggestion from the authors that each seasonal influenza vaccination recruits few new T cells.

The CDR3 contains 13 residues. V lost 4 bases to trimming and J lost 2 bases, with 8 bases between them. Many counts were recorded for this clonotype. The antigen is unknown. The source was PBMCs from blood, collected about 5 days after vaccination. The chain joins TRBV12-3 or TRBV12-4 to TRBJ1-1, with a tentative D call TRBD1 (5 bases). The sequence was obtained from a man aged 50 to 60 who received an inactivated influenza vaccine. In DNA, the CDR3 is TGTGCCAGCAGTTCCGGGGGTAACACTGAAGCTTTCTTT. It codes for CASSSGGNTEAFF.